Sequencing of this T cell receptor (beta chain) was carried out in a study of T cell repertoires in aging, cancer and after chemotherapy. Study-level information: The whole study produced a dataset of roughly 8.8 million TCR reads.

TRB rearrangements spanning V, D and J were amplified using mixed TRB-A/B primers. TCRdb passed the multiplex PCR reads through MiXCR, listing each CDR3 protein once. This sample carries 800 to 1,100 distinct CDR3 sequences, about nine tenths of them seen once, and the ten largest clones take about 4.6%. Peripheral blood genomic DNA, not sorted cells or RNA, was the template. Trimming stripped 4 bases from V and 1 base from J, with 10 bases between. The CDR3 is 13 amino acids. The germline CDR1 and CDR2 sequences are GTSNPN and SVGIG (reference sequence). The TCR sequence derives from a human donor with a solid tumor. The chain employs TRBV30 and TRBJ1-1; D might be TRBD1 (6 bases). The sample consisted of blood. Here the CDR3 reads CAWIRGPNTEAFF. The CDR3 nucleotides are TGTGCCTGGATCAGGGGCCCGAACACTGAAGCTTTCTTT.